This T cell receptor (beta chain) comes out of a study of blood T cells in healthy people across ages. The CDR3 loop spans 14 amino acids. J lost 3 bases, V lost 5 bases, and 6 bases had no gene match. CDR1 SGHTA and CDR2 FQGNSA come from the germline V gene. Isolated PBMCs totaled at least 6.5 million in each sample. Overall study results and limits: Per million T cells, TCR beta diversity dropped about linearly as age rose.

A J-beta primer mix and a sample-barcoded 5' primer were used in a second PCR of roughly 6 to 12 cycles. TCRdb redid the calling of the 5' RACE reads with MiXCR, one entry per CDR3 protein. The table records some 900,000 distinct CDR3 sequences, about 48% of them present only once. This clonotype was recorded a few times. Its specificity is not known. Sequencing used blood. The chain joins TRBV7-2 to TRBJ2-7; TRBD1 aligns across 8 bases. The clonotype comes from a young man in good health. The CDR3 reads CASSARQGNYEQYF. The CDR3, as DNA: TGTGCCAGCAGCGCCCGACAGGGGAACTACGAGCAGTACTTC.